The rows below give T cell receptor beta chains drawn from one sample of a study of CD8 T cells in ankylosing spondylitis. MiXCR was run by TCRdb on the 5' RACE reads, yielding one entry per CDR3 protein. The repertoire holds 750,000 to 850,000 distinct CDR3 sequences, with about 11% as singletons. The sequenced sample consisted of blood, either unsorted or a sorted T cell fraction (not recorded which). The receptors originated from a male donor with ankylosing spondylitis. The CDR3 runs from the conserved cysteine through the conserved F or W. The D gene is left open where the match is weak. Where a row states a size, it is once, few, many or the class of an expanded clone; other rows omit it.

j_call,v_call,clone_size,d_call,cdr3_length,cdr3_nt,cdr3_aa
TRBJ2-7,TRBV20-1,few,TRBD1,14,TGCAGTGCTAAGGACAGGTGGCGCTCCTACGAGCAGTACTTC,CSAKDRWRSYEQYF
TRBJ2-1,TRBV20-1,few,TRBD2,16,TGCAGTGCTAGGGAGACTAGCGGGAGGTTCTACAATGAGCAGTTCTTC,CSARETSGRFYNEQFF
TRBJ2-1,TRBV20-1,few,TRBD1,11,TGCAGTGCTACCCGGACAGGAGTTCAATTCTTC,CSATRTGVQFF
TRBJ2-1,TRBV20-1,few,TRBD2,15,TGCAGTGCTTTTATAGCGGGGCGCTCCTACAATGAGCAGTTCTTC,CSAFIAGRSYNEQFF
TRBJ2-1,TRBV24-1,few,TRBD1,19,TGTGCCACCAGTGATCCAACTTCGATTCCGGGACAGGAGTCGAGTGAGCAGTTCTTC,CATSDPTSIPGQESSEQFF
TRBJ2-4,TRBV18,few,.,13,TGTGCCAGCTCACCAGACGGTAAAAACATTCAGTACTTC,CASSPDGKNIQYF
TRBJ1-3,TRBV7-9,few,TRBD1,17,TGTGCCAGCAGCTCGACTCGGACAGGGGGAATTGGAAACACCATATATTTT,CASSSTRTGGIGNTIYF
TRBJ1-5,TRBV20-1,many,TRBD1,13,TGCAGTGCTCTACAGGGGTTGGATCAGCCCCAGCATTTT,CSALQGLDQPQHF
TRBJ2-7,TRBV20-1,.,.,11,TGCAGTGCTAGTGGGAGTCGGGAGCAGTACTTC,CSASGSREQYF
TRBJ1-1,TRBV6-2/TRBV6-3,.,.,16,TGTGCCAGCAGGCCCGCCTTCCTAGGGGGGGGCACTGAAGCTTTCTTT,CASRPAFLGGGTEAFF
TRBJ2-7,TRBV9,.,.,15,TGTGCCAGCAGCGTAGCTCATGCAGGTTCCTACGAGCAGTACTTC,CASSVAHAGSYEQYF
TRBJ2-1,TRBV20-1,many,TRBD2,16,TGCAGTGCTAGACCTTTGGCGGGGGGGCGAGTCAATGAGCAGTTCTTC,CSARPLAGGRVNEQFF
TRBJ2-1,TRBV28,.,.,15,TGTGCCAGCAGTTTCCCCAGTAGCTCCTACAATGAGCAGTTCTTC,CASSFPSSSYNEQFF
TRBJ2-2,TRBV18,few,.,16,TGTGCCAGCTCACCACCTACCGGACTGGCTACCGGGGAGCTGTTTTTT,CASSPPTGLATGELFF
TRBJ2-1,TRBV20-1,few,TRBD2,15,TGCAGTGCTAGAGATTTACTAGCGGGGGTAGGAGAGCAGTTCTTC,CSARDLLAGVGEQFF
TRBJ2-5,TRBV20-1,many,.,11,TGCAGTGCTAGAGATATGGAGACCCAGTACTTC,CSARDMETQYF
TRBJ2-2,TRBV5-5,.,.,13,TGTGCCAGCAGCTTTGGCCTCCCCGGGGAGCTGTTTTTT,CASSFGLPGELFF
TRBJ2-1,TRBV20-1,.,.,17,TGCAGTGCTAGAGGGCAGACTAGGACGATCCGTAACAATGAGCAGTTCTTC,CSARGQTRTIRNNEQFF
TRBJ1-4,TRBV10-3,many,.,13,TGTGCCATCAGTGGCAGGTGGGGTGAAAAACTGTTTTTT,CAISGRWGEKLFF
TRBJ2-2,TRBV28,few,.,15,TGTGCCAGCAGTTTTACAGGGCCGAACACCGGGGAGCTGTTTTTT,CASSFTGPNTGELFF
TRBJ2-7,TRBV10-3,.,.,12,TGTGCCATCAGCAGGGGCTCCTACGAGCAGTACTTC,CAISRGSYEQYF
TRBJ2-7,TRBV20-1,.,.,12,TGCAGTGCTAGCTTCAGGGCCCACGAGCAGTACTTC,CSASFRAHEQYF
TRBJ1-4,TRBV7-8,.,.,16,TGTGCCAGCAGCTTAGCCCGCTGGCGGGGGAATGAAAAACTGTTTTTT,CASSLARWRGNEKLFF
TRBJ2-1,TRBV4-2,many,TRBD1,14,TGTGCCAGCAGCCAAGGCGACAGGGGAAATGAGCAGTTCTTC,CASSQGDRGNEQFF
TRBJ2-5,TRBV5-1,.,.,14,TGCGCCAGCGCTAGGGGAGGCAACCAAGAGACCCAGTACTTC,CASARGGNQETQYF
TRBJ2-3,TRBV20-1,.,.,15,TGCAGTGCTAGAGCCCAAGGAAGGGGGGCAGATACGCAGTATTTT,CSARAQGRGADTQYF
TRBJ2-6,TRBV27,few,.,18,TGTGCCAGCAGGGGCGATTGGGGAACCCGCTCTGGGGCCAACGTCCTGACTTTC,CASRGDWGTRSGANVLTF
TRBJ2-7,TRBV7-2,few,.,13,TGTGCCAGCAGCGTTAGCGGATACTACGAGCAGTACTTC,CASSVSGYYEQYF
TRBJ2-1,TRBV5-1,.,TRBD2,16,TGCGCCAGCAGCCCCCGGACTAGCGGGAGAATCAATGAGCAGTTCTTC,CASSPRTSGRINEQFF
TRBJ1-1,TRBV4-2,.,.,14,TGTGCCAGCAGCCCACATAGCATGAACACTGAAGCTTTCTTT,CASSPHSMNTEAFF
TRBJ1-2,TRBV6-5,.,.,14,TGTGCCAGCAGTTACCTGGACGGCAACTATGGCTACACCTTC,CASSYLDGNYGYTF
TRBJ2-3,TRBV20-1,many,TRBD2,15,TGCAGTGCTAGAGATACTAGCGTTAGCACAGATACGCAGTATTTT,CSARDTSVSTDTQYF
TRBJ2-2,TRBV6-5,.,TRBD2,17,TGTGCCAGCAGTTGGCCTAGCGGGAGGGGAAACGCCGGGGAGCTGTTTTTT,CASSWPSGRGNAGELFF
TRBJ2-5,TRBV5-1,many,.,14,TGCGCCAGCAGCTCGGCGGGAAGCCAAGAGACCCAGTACTTC,CASSSAGSQETQYF
TRBJ1-3,TRBV20-1,.,.,15,TGCAGTGCTAGGGTGCGTGGGGGGCGCGGGAACACCATATATTTT,CSARVRGGRGNTIYF
TRBJ2-5,TRBV6-1,.,TRBD1,20,TGTGCCAGCAGTGATGGGATTTTGGATTGGGACAGGCTTCGGAAAGAGACCCAGTACTTC,CASSDGILDWDRLRKETQYF
TRBJ1-2,TRBV27,few,.,12,TGTGCCAGCAGGTCCTCCCGGAGGGGCTACACCTTC,CASRSSRRGYTF
TRBJ1-1,TRBV6-1,few,.,14,TGTGCCAGCAGTGAATCGGGGGAGAGCACTGAAGCTTTCTTT,CASSESGESTEAFF
TRBJ1-4,TRBV20-1,many,TRBD1,13,TGCAGTGCCAGACAGGGGATGTGGGAAAAACTGTTTTTT,CSARQGMWEKLFF
TRBJ1-1,TRBV20-1,.,.,13,TGCAGTGCTAGACGTGGGGAGGACACTGAAGCTTTCTTT,CSARRGEDTEAFF
TRBJ1-1,TRBV2,few,.,14,TGTGCCAGCAGTGAATTCTTGGACGCAGCAAAAGCTTTCTTT,CASSEFLDAAKAFF
TRBJ1-2,TRBV7-2,few,.,14,TGTGCCAGCCGGGTGGGGGGGCAGACCTATGGCTACACCTTC,CASRVGGQTYGYTF
TRBJ2-3,TRBV7-2,.,.,16,TGTGCCAGCAGCTTAGTGGGGGGCCTCAGCACAGATACGCAGTATTTT,CASSLVGGLSTDTQYF
TRBJ1-5,TRBV5-1,few,TRBD1,16,TGCGCCAGCAGCTTGGGGCAGACAGGGGGCAATCAGCCCCAGCATTTT,CASSLGQTGGNQPQHF
TRBJ1-4,TRBV20-1,.,.,15,TGCAGTGCCCAGAGAGGCCCAGGGGAGAATGAAAAACTGTTTTTT,CSAQRGPGENEKLFF